Listed below are T cell receptor beta chains from one sample, sequenced in a study of cytomegalovirus exposure and HLA in healthy donors. Profiled with immunoSEQ multiplex PCR; TCRdb holds only in-frame clones, not every one. The repertoire holds 75,000 or so clones, 50% to 80% seen once, with about 22% in the top ten. The sample was PBMCs. The receptors come from a man aged 35 to 55 in good health and CMV-seropositive. CDR3s include the opening cysteine and the closing phenylalanine or tryptophan. The D gene is left open where the match is weak. The size field is filled for only some rows; it gives once, few, many or a size class.

V: TRBV30
length: 15
size: NA
J: TRBJ2-3
D: NA
CDR3: CAWSVVTAFTDTQYF
DNA: TGTGCCTGGAGTGTGGTAACAGCCTTCACAGATACGCAGTATTTT

V: TRBV28
length: 15
size: NA
J: TRBJ1-4
D: TRBD1
CDR3: CASSLGQAEDEKLFF
DNA: TGTGCCAGCAGTTTGGGACAGGCGGAGGATGAAAAACTGTTTTTT

V: TRBV7-6
length: 15
size: few
J: TRBJ2-7
D: TRBD2
CDR3: CASSSGLAGGRQQYF
DNA: TGTGCCAGCAGCTCGGGACTAGCGGGGGGCCGGCAGCAGTACTTC

V: TRBV4-3
length: 17
size: NA
J: TRBJ2-2
D: NA
CDR3: CASSQEQMGVRAGELFF
DNA: TGCGCCAGCAGCCAAGAGCAAATGGGAGTTAGGGCTGGGGAGCTGTTTTTT

V: TRBV28
length: 14
size: few
J: TRBJ1-5
D: NA
CDR3: CASSSQGYNQPQHF
DNA: TGTGCCAGCAGTTCTCAGGGTTACAATCAGCCCCAGCATTTT

V: TRBV5-1
length: 17
size: few
J: TRBJ2-3
D: NA
CDR3: CASSLSPRGLPPDTQYF
DNA: TGCGCCAGCAGCTTATCCCCGAGGGGACTCCCGCCCGATACGCAGTATTTT

V: TRBV5-1
length: 16
size: NA
J: TRBJ2-1
D: TRBD2
CDR3: CASSPLAGGVNNEQFF
DNA: TGCGCCAGCAGCCCGCTAGCGGGGGGGGTAAACAATGAGCAGTTCTTC

V: TRBV5-6
length: 15
size: NA
J: TRBJ1-5
D: TRBD1
CDR3: CASSLSDRADRPQHF
DNA: TGTGCCAGCAGCTTGTCCGACAGGGCAGATCGGCCCCAGCATTTT

V: TRBV5-4
length: 15
size: NA
J: TRBJ2-5
D: TRBD1
CDR3: CASSLRGTGVETQYF
DNA: TGTGCCAGCAGCTTGCGAGGGACAGGGGTGGAGACCCAGTACTTC

V: TRBV29-1
length: 17
size: once
J: TRBJ2-5
D: TRBD1
CDR3: CSVESADRDRGGETQYF
DNA: TGCAGCGTTGAAAGTGCCGACCGGGACAGGGGAGGAGAGACCCAGTACTTC

V: TRBV19
length: 16
size: NA
J: TRBJ2-1
D: TRBD1
CDR3: CASSELGQGGYNEQFF
DNA: TGTGCCAGTAGTGAATTGGGACAGGGGGGCTACAATGAGCAGTTCTTC

V: TRBV30
length: 14
size: NA
J: TRBJ1-4
D: TRBD1
CDR3: CAWDSGQGNEKLFF
DNA: TGTGCCTGGGACTCGGGACAGGGTAACGAGAAACTGTTTTTT

V: TRBV11-3
length: 19
size: NA
J: TRBJ2-6
D: TRBD1
CDR3: CASSYPQGARVSGANVLTF
DNA: TGTGCCAGCAGCTATCCACAGGGGGCTAGGGTATCTGGGGCCAACGTCCTGACTTTC

V: TRBV5-5
length: 16
size: NA
J: TRBJ1-5
D: NA
CDR3: CASSLYWQGGNQPQHF
DNA: TGTGCCAGCAGCTTGTATTGGCAAGGGGGCAATCAGCCCCAGCATTTT

V: TRBV19
length: 16
size: NA
J: TRBJ2-2
D: NA
CDR3: CASSIDPLGLAGELFF
DNA: TGTGCCAGTAGTATAGATCCTCTGGGACTCGCCGGGGAGCTGTTTTTT

V: TRBV19
length: 15
size: NA
J: TRBJ1-4
D: TRBD1
CDR3: CASSPRQGANEKLFF
DNA: TGTGCCAGTAGTCCCCGACAGGGTGCTAATGAAAAACTGTTTTTT

V: TRBV4-2
length: 15
size: NA
J: TRBJ2-7
D: NA
CDR3: CASSQDWQGTGEQYF
DNA: TGTGCCAGCAGCCAAGATTGGCAGGGTACAGGCGAGCAGTACTTC

V: TRBV15
length: 15
size: NA
J: TRBJ2-5
D: NA
CDR3: CATSRGGRVEETQYF
DNA: TGTGCCACCAGCAGAGGGGGCAGGGTGGAAGAGACCCAGTACTTC

V: TRBV9
length: 13
size: NA
J: TRBJ2-2
D: NA
CDR3: CASKRQATGELFF
DNA: TGTGCCAGCAAAAGACAGGCTACCGGGGAGCTGTTTTTT

V: TRBV19
length: 14
size: few
J: TRBJ1-2
D: TRBD1
CDR3: CASSIGDRPYGYTF
DNA: TGTGCCAGTAGTATTGGGGACAGACCATATGGCTACACCTTC

V: TRBV18
length: 14
size: NA
J: TRBJ1-1
D: NA
CDR3: CASSPLQGNGEAFF
DNA: TGTGCCAGCTCACCACTGCAGGGGAATGGTGAAGCTTTCTTT

V: TRBV4-1
length: 17
size: NA
J: TRBJ1-2
D: NA
CDR3: CASSQLFGGVANYGYTF
DNA: TGCGCCAGCAGCCAACTCTTTGGCGGGGTAGCTAACTATGGCTACACCTTC

V: TRBV7-9
length: 15
size: NA
J: TRBJ2-2
D: TRBD2
CDR3: CASSPTSGDTGELFF
DNA: TGTGCCAGCAGCCCCACTAGCGGGGACACCGGGGAGCTGTTTTTT

V: TRBV4-1
length: 14
size: NA
J: TRBJ1-2
D: NA
CDR3: CASSQLAANYGYTF
DNA: TGCGCCAGCAGCCAACTGGCCGCAAACTATGGCTACACCTTC

V: TRBV19
length: 16
size: NA
J: TRBJ1-1
D: NA
CDR3: CASSATYREASTEAFF
DNA: TGTGCCAGTAGTGCGACATACAGGGAAGCGAGCACTGAAGCTTTCTTT

V: TRBV2
length: 17
size: NA
J: TRBJ2-6
D: TRBD1
CDR3: CASRVGQGRTGANVLTF
DNA: TGTGCCAGCAGGGTGGGACAGGGGAGAACTGGGGCCAACGTCCTGACTTTC

V: TRBV5-1
length: 14
size: NA
J: TRBJ2-7
D: NA
CDR3: CASSLWGTPYEQYF
DNA: TGCGCCAGCAGCTTGTGGGGGACACCCTACGAGCAGTACTTC

V: TRBV9
length: 14
size: NA
J: TRBJ1-5
D: TRBD1
CDR3: CASSVSTGEGPQHF
DNA: TGTGCCAGCAGCGTTAGCACAGGGGAAGGGCCCCAGCATTTT

V: TRBV15
length: 17
size: NA
J: TRBJ2-5
D: NA
CDR3: CATSQSRTQGSRGSQYF
DNA: TGTGCCACCAGCCAATCCCGGACACAGGGGTCCCGGGGGTCCCAGTACTTC

V: TRBV14
length: 14
size: once
J: TRBJ1-3
D: NA
CDR3: CASSSRDTPRTIYF
DNA: TGTGCCAGCAGCTCCCGGGACACTCCACGAACCATATATTTT

V: TRBV10-2
length: 15
size: once
J: TRBJ2-2
D: NA
CDR3: CASSDGQEGTGELFF
DNA: TGCGCCAGCAGTGATGGACAGGAGGGCACCGGGGAGCTGTTTTTT

V: TRBV29-1
length: 14
size: few
J: TRBJ2-7
D: TRBD1
CDR3: CSVGQLGMASEQYF
DNA: TGCAGCGTGGGACAGTTGGGGATGGCGTCCGAGCAGTACTTC

V: TRBV5-1
length: 12
size: NA
J: TRBJ2-5
D: NA
CDR3: CASRALQETQYF
DNA: TGCGCCAGCAGAGCGCTTCAAGAGACCCAGTACTTC

V: TRBV29-1
length: 13
size: NA
J: TRBJ2-7
D: NA
CDR3: CSVGWTASYEQYF
DNA: TGCAGCGTTGGGTGGACAGCCTCCTACGAGCAGTACTTC

V: TRBV7-3
length: 16
size: few
J: TRBJ2-2
D: TRBD2
CDR3: CASSRTSGGRTGELFF
DNA: TGTGCCAGCAGCCGAACTAGCGGGGGGCGAACCGGGGAGCTGTTTTTT

V: TRBV7-9
length: 15
size: few
J: TRBJ2-2
D: NA
CDR3: CASSVRTGRTGELFF
DNA: TGTGCCAGCAGCGTGAGGACTGGGCGGACCGGGGAGCTGTTTTTT

V: TRBV7-9
length: 13
size: NA
J: TRBJ2-7
D: NA
CDR3: CASSLSGLYEQYF
DNA: TGTGCCAGCAGCTTAAGCGGGTTATACGAGCAGTACTTC

V: TRBV5-1
length: 15
size: NA
J: TRBJ2-5
D: TRBD1
CDR3: CASSYTPGQQETQYF
DNA: TGCGCCAGCAGCTACACCCCGGGACAGCAAGAGACCCAGTACTTC

V: TRBV6-4
length: 19
size: NA
J: TRBJ2-3
D: NA
CDR3: CASSDSPTWGGTETDTQYF
DNA: TGTGCCAGCAGTGACTCCCCTACGTGGGGAGGTACGGAGACAGATACGCAGTATTTT

V: TRBV5-4
length: 16
size: few
J: TRBJ2-1
D: TRBD1
CDR3: CASSSGQGRTYNEQFF
DNA: TGTGCCAGCAGCTCGGGACAGGGGCGGACCTACAATGAGCAGTTCTTC

V: TRBV19
length: 20
size: NA
J: TRBJ1-6
D: NA
CDR3: CASSIGTAPLESSYNSPLHF
DNA: TGTGCCAGTAGTATAGGCACCGCGCCCCTCGAGAGCTCCTATAATTCACCCCTCCACTTT